The clone carrying this TCR beta chain has a count of ten or more. A single record per CDR3 protein comes from TCRdb applying MiXCR to the 5' RACE reads. Of more than 50,000 distinct CDR3 sequences listed, 3% to 4% were seen once; the top ten hold about 2%. V lost 3 bases and J lost 2, with 23 bases in between. The germline CDR1 and CDR2 sequences are SGHRS and YFSETQ. The CDR3 covers 18 residues. This sample stems from a study of neurological immune-mediated disorders. This rearrangement joins TRBV5-1 to TRBJ2-5, with TRBD2 as a possible D gene (7 bases). Sequencing was done on a sample of PBMCs. This receptor was identified in a woman aged 50 to 60 with multiple sclerosis. CDR3 sequence reads: CASSSQPRGGRSQETQYF. For the CDR3, the DNA is TGCGCCAGCAGCTCCCAACCTAGGGGGGGCCGTAGTCAAGAGACCCAGTACTTC.